This TCR beta chain is drawn from a study of cytomegalovirus exposure and HLA in healthy donors. Findings and caveats of the study: There were several of the most significant clusters that appeared linked to common viral pathogens in a later analysis.

The PCR contained 60 Vbeta and 13 Jbeta primers. This table comes from immunoSEQ multiplex PCR, and its TCRdb copy is limited to in-frame clones, with some not included. The sample lists about 93,000 clones, 82% occurring once. A remark on this clone: No antigen is known for it.

Germline assignment: CDR1 SGHNT and CDR2 YYREEE (reference sequence). The CDR3 is 12 residues long. Trimming cost V 4 bases and J 3 bases; bases outside gene matches: 1. The TCR comes from a man between 50 and 59 years old in good health and CMV-seronegative. Sample: PBMCs. V usage is TRBV5-4 and J usage is TRBJ2-7; TRBD2 agrees at 7 bases. Written as DNA, the CDR3 is TGTGCCAGCAGCAGGGACTACTACGAGCAGTACTTC. Encoded protein: CASSRDYYEQYF. Combining the CDR3 with reference TRBV5-4 and TRBJ2-7 gives the whole variable domain ETGVTQSPTHLIKTRGQQVTLRCSSQSGHNTVSWYQQALGQGPQFIFQYYREEENGRGNFPPRFSGLQFPNYSSELNVNALELDDSALYLCASSRDYYEQYFGPGTRLTVT.